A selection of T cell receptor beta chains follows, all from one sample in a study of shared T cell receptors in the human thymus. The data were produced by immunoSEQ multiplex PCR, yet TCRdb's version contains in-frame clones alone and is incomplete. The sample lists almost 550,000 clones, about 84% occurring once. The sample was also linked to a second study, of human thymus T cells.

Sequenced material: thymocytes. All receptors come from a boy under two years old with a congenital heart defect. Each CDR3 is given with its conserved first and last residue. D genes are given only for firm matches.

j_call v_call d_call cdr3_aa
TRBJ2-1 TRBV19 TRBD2 CASSKLAGGRSGEQFF
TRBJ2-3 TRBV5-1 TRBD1 CASSCSGTGSTDTQYF
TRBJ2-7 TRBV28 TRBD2 CASSFGLAGRLYEQYF
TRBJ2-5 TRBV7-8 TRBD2 CASSPAGGQYRYQETQYF
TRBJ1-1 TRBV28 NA CASSFEAVNTEAFF
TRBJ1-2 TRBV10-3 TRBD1 CAISAPGTGADGYTF
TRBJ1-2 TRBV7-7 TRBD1 CGWRGQDYGYTF
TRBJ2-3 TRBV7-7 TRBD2 CASSLVGRGASGRVADTQYF
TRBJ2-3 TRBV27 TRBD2 CASSLKGTSGDEYTGTDTQYF
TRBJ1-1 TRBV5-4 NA CASSLRGQGTEAFF
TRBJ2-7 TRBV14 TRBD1 CASSQGPGQGGRTYEQYF
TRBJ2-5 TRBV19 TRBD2 CASSAPSGIQETQYF
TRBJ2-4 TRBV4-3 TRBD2 CASSQNSPGLAPRSDKNIQYF
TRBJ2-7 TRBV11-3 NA CASSTTEYPYEQYF
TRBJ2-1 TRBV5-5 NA CASSLGLGDDNEQFF
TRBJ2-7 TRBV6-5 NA CASSTGTPDVSEQYF